These 3 T cell receptor beta chains were sequenced from one sample in a study of T cell responses to AZD1222 COVID-19 vaccine. The assay was immunoSEQ multiplex PCR, and TCRdb's table has in-frame clones only and misses some. The sample lists 200,000 to 250,000 clones; about 92% were seen once. This specimen was peripheral blood, taken on day 0 of MenACWY control vaccination. The receptors were gathered from an adult in good health.

V and J are TRBV6-5 and TRBJ1-4; D is uncertain. Germline V gives CDR1 MNHEY, CDR2 SVGAGI. Trimming took off 6 bases at V and 4 bases at J, with 12 bases between the two ends. This CDR3 contains 14 residues. DNA of the CDR3: TGTGCCAGCAGCCAAGGCGGGCTTAATGAAAAACTGTTTTTT. As protein: CASSQGGLNEKLFF.

The V gene is TRBV18, the J gene TRBJ2-1, with no clear D. Germline V gene data show CDR1 as KGHSH and CDR2 as LQKENI. There are 13 residues in the CDR3. Trimming left V 6 bases short and J 4 bases short, with 10 bases between. CDR3 loop: CASSPLGYNEQFF. DNA of the CDR3: TGTGCCAGCTCTCCCTTAGGGTACAATGAGCAGTTCTTC.

The chain employs TRBV4-2 and TRBJ1-5, with D possibly matching TRBD1 (6 bases). The CDR3 consists of 15 residues. Germline CDR1 reads LGHNA; CDR2 reads YNFKEQ. V lost 0 bases and J 6 bases, leaving 12 bases between the germline ends. The CDR3 sequence is CASSQEEGEAQPQHF. The CDR3 DNA follows: TGTGCCAGCAGCCAAGAGGAGGGGGAGGCTCAGCCCCAGCATTTT.